This T cell receptor (beta chain) is drawn from a study of regulatory T cells in long-lasting Graves disease. Looking at the study overall: Persistent cases took antithyroid drugs over 5 years and stayed TSH receptor antibody positive.

Findings of the study overall: Persistent patients had a count of shared public clonotypes (over 2,500) that exceeded that of new patients (about 970). Lower TCR diversity was seen in persistent Graves' patients than in newly diagnosed ones.

Time point denoted: persistent/refractory GD, antithyroid drugs over 5 years with positive TRAb. Construction of the TCR library relied on RNA isolated from PBMCs. This clonotype has a count of ten or more. What it recognizes is unknown. According to the study, TCR beta libraries were built with iRepertoire HTBI primers and CDR3-region Arm-PCR. Each CDR3 protein is one row after TCRdb ran MiXCR on the multiplex PCR reads. The sample includes roughly 300,000 distinct CDR3 sequences, under 25% of them seen just once. The sample consisted of peripheral blood mononuclear cells (PBMCs), taken when the disease was refractory, from a patient treated with antithyroid drugs. This clonotype was obtained from a female donor with Graves disease.

The CDR3 DNA reads TGCGCCAGCAGCCCCGGGACAGGGACCTCACCCCTCCACTTT. Protein product: CASSPGTGTSPLHF. The chain couples TRBV5-1 to TRBJ1-6, with TRBD1 identical over 9 bases. CDR3 length: 14 amino acids. The V gene end was trimmed by 4 bases and the J gene end by 10 bases; junction bases not matched to a gene: 6. The germline CDR1 and CDR2 sequences are SGHRS and YFSETQ.